This T cell receptor beta chain was observed in a study of blood T cell repertoires in COVID-19. About the research overall: PBMCs, B-cell-depleted T cells, or T cells were the source of the cDNA or gDNA that made up the material.

Only in-frame clones appear in the TCRdb table, and some are missing; sequencing was by immunoSEQ multiplex PCR. Altogether about 480,000 clones are present, around nine tenths being singletons, with the ten largest covering 1.5% to 2%. CDR3 length: 11 residues. The V gene lost 4 bases and the J gene lost 6 bases, with 7 bases spanning the gap. The cohort comprised adults aged about 18 to 100 years residing in under 30 US areas. The sequencing sample was made of PBMCs or T cells enriched from blood (not recorded which). The chain employs TRBV12-3 or TRBV12-4 and TRBJ2-7; D is uncertain. This sequence originates from a woman in her 40s who had recovered from COVID-19. The CDR3 DNA reads as TGTGCCAGCAGTTACGGTACCGAGCAGTACTTC. It encodes CASSYGTEQYF.